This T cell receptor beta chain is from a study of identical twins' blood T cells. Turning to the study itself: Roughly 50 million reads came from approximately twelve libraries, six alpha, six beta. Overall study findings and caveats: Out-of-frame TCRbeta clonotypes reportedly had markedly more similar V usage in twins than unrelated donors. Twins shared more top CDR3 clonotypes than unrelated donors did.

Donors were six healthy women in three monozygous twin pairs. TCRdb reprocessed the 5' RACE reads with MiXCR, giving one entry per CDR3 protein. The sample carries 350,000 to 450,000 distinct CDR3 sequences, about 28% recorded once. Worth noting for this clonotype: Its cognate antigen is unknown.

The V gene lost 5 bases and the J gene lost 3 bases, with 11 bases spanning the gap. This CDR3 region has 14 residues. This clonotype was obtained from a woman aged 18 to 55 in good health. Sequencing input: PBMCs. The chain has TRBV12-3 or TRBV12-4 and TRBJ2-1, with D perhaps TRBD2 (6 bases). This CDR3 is CASSRDGGYNEQFF. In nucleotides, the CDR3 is TGTGCCAGCAGTAGGGACGGGGGCTACAATGAGCAGTTCTTC.